This passage covers 4 T cell receptor beta chains from one sample sequenced in a study of blood T cell repertoires in COVID-19. Using immunoSEQ multiplex PCR, the repertoire was profiled, and TCRdb retains in-frame clones only, with some absent. Of about 170,000 clones in the sample, about 90% are singletons; the top ten hold around 7%. Sequencing input: PBMCs or T cells enriched from blood (not recorded which). These receptors were taken from a woman aged 45-65 years who had recovered from COVID-19.

The DNA for the CDR3 is TGTGCCAGCAGTTTGTCAGGCAGGATCCAGAAAGAGTACGAGCAGTACTTC. Amino acid sequence: CASSLSGRIQKEYEQYF. This rearrangement joins TRBV6-2 or TRBV6-3 to TRBJ2-7; no clear D gene. The V and J ends lost 4 bases and 4 bases respectively, with 23 bases between them. There are 17 residues in the CDR3. Germline values: CDR1 MNHEY, CDR2 SVGEGT.

The rearrangement joins TRBV28 to TRBJ1-2; D is uncertain. In germline, CDR1 is MDHEN, CDR2 SYDVKM. V was pared by 6 bases and J by 6 bases, with 20 bases between. The CDR3 is made up of 15 amino acids. Here the CDR3 reads CASRTTGALSNGYTF. The CDR3 DNA follows: TGTGCCAGCAGAACTACGGGAGCCCTTAGTAATGGCTACACCTTC.

The gene calls are TRBV28 and TRBJ1-6, with 10 bases that match TRBD1. The ends lost 4 bases at V and 7 bases at J; junction bases unmatched: 4. The germline CDR1 and CDR2 sequences are MDHEN and SYDVKM. The CDR3 is 15 amino acids. CDR3 sequence: CASSSGTGENSPLHF. CDR3 nucleotide sequence: TGTGCCAGCAGTTCGGGGACAGGGGAAAATTCACCCCTCCACTTT.

This clone was detected once. The V gene is TRBV24-1, the J gene TRBJ1-5; weak D call: TRBD1 (6 bases). The length of the CDR3 is 14 residues. Germline loops: CDR1 KGHDR, CDR2 SFDVKD. V was clipped by 9 bases and J by 4 bases, with 15 bases between them. The CDR3 is CATGPAGTNQPQHF. As DNA, the CDR3 is TGTGCCACCGGCCCAGCAGGGACAAATCAGCCCCAGCATTTT.